This is a list of T cell receptor beta chains from one sample in a study of T-cell reconstitution after alpha-beta-depleted transplantation in children. TCRdb redid the calling of the PCR reads with MiXCR, one entry per CDR3 protein. This sample has some 200,000 distinct CDR3 sequences, with roughly 8.3% found just once. The material was PBMCs, mostly from graft donor cells, obtained 360 days after TCRalphabeta/CD19-depleted stem cell transplant. These receptors were collected from a male patient aged 2 to 10 who had a stem cell transplant for acute myeloid leukemia, so the T cells may come from the graft donor. CDR3s include the opening cysteine and the closing phenylalanine or tryptophan.

J: TRBJ2-1; V: TRBV12-3/TRBV12-4; CDR3: CASSFRTSGSWEQFF
J: TRBJ1-2; V: TRBV5-1; CDR3: CASSLVEMDYGYTF
J: TRBJ2-5; V: TRBV20-1; CDR3: CSARDYSGSQETQYF
J: TRBJ2-3; V: TRBV12-3/TRBV12-4; CDR3: CASRRTRGASTDTQYF
J: TRBJ2-2; V: TRBV12-3/TRBV12-4; CDR3: CASSLVPPPGELFF
J: TRBJ2-1; V: TRBV30; CDR3: CAWTRDFNEQFF
J: TRBJ1-4; V: TRBV18; CDR3: CASSPSSTNEKLFF
J: TRBJ2-1; V: TRBV7-6; CDR3: CASSLGRAYPEQFF
J: TRBJ1-1; V: TRBV5-1; CDR3: CASSYRQGDTEAFF
J: TRBJ2-4; V: TRBV2; CDR3: CASSTGGLGIQYF
J: TRBJ2-1; V: TRBV19; CDR3: CASSIASSGRYEQFF
J: TRBJ2-1; V: TRBV5-1; CDR3: CASRPGQGRMWNEQFF
J: TRBJ2-2; V: TRBV7-2; CDR3: CASSPVLAEPRTGELFF
J: TRBJ2-3; V: TRBV20-1; CDR3: CSARDFSGADTQYF
J: TRBJ2-3; V: TRBV7-3; CDR3: CASSSLVPTQYF
J: TRBJ2-2; V: TRBV12-3/TRBV12-4; CDR3: CASSPPTNTGELFF
J: TRBJ2-3; V: TRBV20-1; CDR3: CSVEGGSTDTQYF
J: TRBJ1-2; V: TRBV29-1; CDR3: CSVDWQGLYGYTF
J: TRBJ2-7; V: TRBV20-1; CDR3: CSARPGGAEQYF
J: TRBJ2-4; V: TRBV12-3/TRBV12-4; CDR3: CASSSAKNIQYF
J: TRBJ1-1; V: TRBV20-1; CDR3: CSVGRRTNTEAFF
J: TRBJ1-1; V: TRBV10-3; CDR3: CAISRSRGTEAFF
J: TRBJ2-5; V: TRBV20-1; CDR3: CSATPAGVLETQYF
J: TRBJ2-5; V: TRBV10-3; CDR3: CAIKANQETQYF
J: TRBJ1-2; V: TRBV9; CDR3: CASSVVETGLYTGYTF
J: TRBJ1-1; V: TRBV5-1; CDR3: CASRQGQSNTEAFF